This note documents a single T cell receptor (beta chain) sequence. This entry comes from a study of blood T cell repertoires in COVID-19. At the level of the study: Both acute and convalescent COVID-19 samples were obtained from the United States, Italy and Spain.

In the source study's methods: Amplification of reference gene primers was used by the study to estimate nucleated cell counts. Using immunoSEQ multiplex PCR, the repertoire was profiled, and TCRdb retains in-frame clones only, with some absent. Clone size and the V and J calls come from that table; the DNA yielded D and trimming. Among 110,000 to 150,000 clones listed, around 87% were seen once. The age range of participants was about 18 to 100 years, with residence in fewer than 25 US areas. Symptom resolution, clearance, or two negative PCRs marked the recovered donors of Cohort 3. The V gene's germline CDR1 is SNHLY and CDR2 FYNNEI. Trimming at V came to 6 bases and at J to 3 bases, leaving 6 bases not matched to a gene. This CDR3 spans 15 amino acids.

Source material: PBMCs or T cells enriched from blood (not recorded which). The chain uses TRBV2 and TRBJ1-5; 9 bases map to TRBD1. The TCR comes from a man in his sixties who had recovered from COVID-19. This CDR3 reads CASRGGQGPNQPQHF. In DNA form, the CDR3 reads TGTGCCAGCAGGGGGGGACAGGGTCCCAATCAGCCCCAGCATTTT.